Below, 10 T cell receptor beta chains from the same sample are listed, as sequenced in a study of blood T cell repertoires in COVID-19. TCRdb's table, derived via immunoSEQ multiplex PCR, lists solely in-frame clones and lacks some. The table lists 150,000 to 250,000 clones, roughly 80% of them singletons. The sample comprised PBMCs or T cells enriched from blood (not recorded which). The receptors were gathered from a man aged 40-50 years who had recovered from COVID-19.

CDR3: CASILDSGNTEAFF. For the CDR3, the DNA is TGCGCCAGCATCTTAGATTCCGGGAACACTGAAGCTTTCTTT. The chain carries TRBV5-1 and TRBJ1-1; D is ambiguous. This CDR3 contains 14 residues. CDR1 and CDR2 from the germline V gene are SGHRS and YFSETQ. Between the trimmed V and J ends, which lost 6 bases and 1 base, there was a span of 13 bases.

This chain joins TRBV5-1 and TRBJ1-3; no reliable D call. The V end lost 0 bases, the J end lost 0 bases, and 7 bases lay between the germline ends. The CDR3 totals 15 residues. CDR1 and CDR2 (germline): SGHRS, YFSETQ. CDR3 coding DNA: TGCGCCAGCAGCTTGGACGGGGACTCTGGAAACACCATATATTTT. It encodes CASSLDGDSGNTIYF.

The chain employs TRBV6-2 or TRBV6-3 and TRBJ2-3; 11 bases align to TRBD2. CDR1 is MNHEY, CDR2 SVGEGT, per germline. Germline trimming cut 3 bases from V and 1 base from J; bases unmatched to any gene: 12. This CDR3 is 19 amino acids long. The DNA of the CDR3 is TGTGCCAGCAGTTATCCCCGCCAACTAGCGGGGGTACGCACAGATACGCAGTATTTT. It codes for CASSYPRQLAGVRTDTQYF.

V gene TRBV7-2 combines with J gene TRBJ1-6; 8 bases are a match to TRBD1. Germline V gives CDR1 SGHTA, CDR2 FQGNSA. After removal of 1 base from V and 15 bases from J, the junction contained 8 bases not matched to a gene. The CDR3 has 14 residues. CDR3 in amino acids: CASSLEGATGVLHF. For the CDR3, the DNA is TGTGCCAGCAGCTTAGAAGGCGCGACAGGGGTCCTCCACTTT.

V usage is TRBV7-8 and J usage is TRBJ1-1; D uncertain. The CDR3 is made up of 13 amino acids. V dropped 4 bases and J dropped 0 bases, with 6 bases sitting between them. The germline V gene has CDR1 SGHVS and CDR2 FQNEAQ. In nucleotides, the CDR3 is TGTGCCAGCAGCTCTAATATGAACACTGAAGCTTTCTTT. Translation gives CASSSNMNTEAFF.

The CDR3 nucleotides read TGTGCCAGCAGTCTAATTCCAGGGGGCTTTAATTCACCCCTCCACTTT. This translates into CASSLIPGGFNSPLHF. The chain links TRBV27 to TRBJ1-6; TRBD1 agrees at 8 bases. Germline CDR1 reads MNHEY; CDR2 reads SMNVEV (reference sequence). V shed 5 bases and J 6 bases; nucleotides not matched to a gene: 9. The CDR3 is 16 residues long.

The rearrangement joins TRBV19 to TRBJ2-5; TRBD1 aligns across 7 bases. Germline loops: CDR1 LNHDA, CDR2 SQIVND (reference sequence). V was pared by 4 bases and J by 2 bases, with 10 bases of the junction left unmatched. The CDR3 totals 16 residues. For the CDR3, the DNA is TGTGCCAGTAGTACTCCTGGCGACAGGGCGCAAGAGACCCAGTACTTC. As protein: CASSTPGDRAQETQYF.

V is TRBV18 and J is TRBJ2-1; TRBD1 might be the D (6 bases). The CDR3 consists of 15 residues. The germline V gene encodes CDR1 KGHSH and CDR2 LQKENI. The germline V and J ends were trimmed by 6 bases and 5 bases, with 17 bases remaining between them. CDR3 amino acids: CASSRTPGDNNEQFF. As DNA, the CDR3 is TGTGCCAGCTCGCGGACCCCAGGGGATAACAATGAGCAGTTCTTC. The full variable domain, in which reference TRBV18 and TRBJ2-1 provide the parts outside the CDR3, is NAGVMQNPRHLVRRRGQEARLRCSPMKGHSHVYWYRQLPEEGLKFMVYLQKENIIDESGMPKERFSAEFPKEGPSILRIQQVVRGDSAAYFCASSRTPGDNNEQFFGPGTRLTVL.

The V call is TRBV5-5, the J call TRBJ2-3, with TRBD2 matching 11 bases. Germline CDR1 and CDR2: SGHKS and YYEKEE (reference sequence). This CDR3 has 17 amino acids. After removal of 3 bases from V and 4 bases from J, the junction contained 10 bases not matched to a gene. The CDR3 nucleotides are TGTGCCAGCAGCTATAGCGGGGGGGCCATCGACTCAGATACGCAGTATTTT. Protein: CASSYSGGAIDSDTQYF.

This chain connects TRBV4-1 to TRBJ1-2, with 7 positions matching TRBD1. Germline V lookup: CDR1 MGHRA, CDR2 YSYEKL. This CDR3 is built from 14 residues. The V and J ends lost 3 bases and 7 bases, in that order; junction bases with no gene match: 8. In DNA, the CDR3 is TGCGCCAGCAGCCAGTATCAGGGGGAAGTTGGCTACACCTTC. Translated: CASSQYQGEVGYTF.